This T cell receptor beta chain originates from a study of somatic mutations in cytotoxic T cells in rheumatoid arthritis (dated by TCRdb to 2015 to 2018). Broadly, across the study: Peripheral blood (around 28 ml EDTA) was collected from patients immediately after diagnosis and before any treatment began. A total of 60 to 80 rheumatoid arthritis patients and under 25 healthy controls underwent TCRB deep sequencing. Sorted V beta1+ cells also underwent TCRB sequencing, and some V beta antibody-stained T-cell populations were flow-sorted at nearly 100% purity on a FACSAria II or Sony SH800. Patients and controls did not essentially differ in median age, which was nearly identical between the groups. Whether expanded CD8+ T-cell clones in untreated, newly diagnosed rheumatoid arthritis carry somatic mutations was the study question, and clonality was characterized with TCRB deep sequencing. What the authors observed across the whole study: An increase of CD8+ clonality with age was seen in patients (Spearman r ≈ 0.5) but not in healthy controls. Several identical CD8+ TCRB sequences were found in both blood and synovial fluid, and in 8 of 65 patients the largest CD8+ clone exceeded 20% of CD8+ cells. Viral specificity could not be ruled out by absence from virus-specific databases, and the antigen targets of the expanded CD8+ clones remained unknown. CD8+ T-cell clonality in rheumatoid arthritis patients was not significantly different from that in age-matched healthy controls.

TCRB CDR3 sequencing used the immunoSEQ assay on genomic DNA. In the paper's pipeline: When patient CD8+ clones exceeding 1% were checked against published virus-specific TCRB sequences, only a few matched. Analyses were restricted to productive TCRB rearrangements. Defining a clone by its unique TCRB CDR3 sequence, the study calculated clonality as a productive clonality index derived from Shannon entropy. The template counts of each clone relative to the total templates per sample were used to calculate repertoire overlap between two samples. A correlation with a Spearman r of approximately 0.6 was found between V-gene usage by flow cytometry and V-gene usage by TCRB sequencing. Held by TCRdb, this immuneACCESS table contains in-frame sequences only and omits some clones. Under half of the omission traces to an unresolved V gene where checked; the cause of the rest is unknown. V, J and clone size are those of that table, while D and trimming were read from the DNA. Here the sample has about 16,000 clones; 77% occur a single time. The ten top clones hold around 11% of the sample.

Details on this clone: Its antigen remains undetermined. No much larger clonotype is one base removed from it; base qualities were not supplied.

CD4+ and CD8+ cells were isolated by positive magnetic bead selection on an AutoMACS, and purity was checked by flow cytometry. After a first flow cytometry screen using a TCR V beta antibody panel, clonal expansions were characterized through TCRB deep sequencing of sorted CD8+ fractions. Isolation of peripheral blood mononuclear cells was done through Ficoll-Paque PLUS density gradient separation. Using Nucleospin Tissue or Tissue XS kits, DNA was extracted from CD4-enriched, CD8-enriched or PBMC samples, with quantification by a Qubit 2.0 fluorometer. Sequencing was carried out using CD8+ T cells sorted from blood. This TCR was sampled from an adult with rheumatoid arthritis.

The nucleotide sequence is TGTGCCAGCTTTTCCGGGACAGGGTATCACTATGGCTACACCTTC. Its protein product is CASFSGTGYHYGYTF. The V and J genes are TRBV6-5 and TRBJ1-2; 9 nucleotides in the junction match TRBD1. After removal of 8 bases from V and 3 bases from J, the junction retains 10 bases not matched to a gene. CDR1 MNHEY and CDR2 SVGAGI are derived from the germline V gene. The CDR3 contains 15 residues, cysteine and phenylalanine counted. Solely the CDR3 DNA is kept, with 45 bases framed from the first base.